This TCR beta chain was sequenced in a study of breast tumors, draining lymph nodes, adjacent tissues. Study-level results: Luminal-like breast cancer showed significantly higher tumor–nontumor repertoire similarity than basal-like. Data only fit, rather than demonstrated, lymph node origin of most tumor T cells. The data were judged consistent with most tumor T cells coming from lymph node and expanding in tumor. Tumor repertoires ranked between lymph nodes and nontumor tissue in diversity, with V and J gene preferences.

This CDR3 comprises 15 residues. CDR1 and CDR2 (germline): LGHNA, YSLEER. V lost 4 bases and J lost 7; bases outside the gene matches: 13. Details on this clonotype: Its matching antigen is unknown.

Samples came from axillary lymph nodes draining the breast cancer. Each CDR3 protein gets one entry after TCRdb re-called the multiplex PCR reads with MiXCR. The repertoire consists of about 140,000 distinct CDR3 sequences, with about 33% occurring once and the leading ten covering about 2.5%. Sequencing used axillary lymph node tissue. This TCR was sampled from a female donor with breast cancer. Some clones in this sample may be carry-over from other donors' samples. The J gene is TRBJ2-7, the V gene TRBV4-3, with 7 nucleotides matching TRBD1. The CDR3 nucleotides are TGCGCCAGCAGCCTAATAGGGGGCGCTTTTTTTGAGCAGTACTTC. Protein product: CASSLIGGAFFEQYF.